This TCR beta chain was observed in a study of radiation and T cells in renal cell carcinoma. Time point indicated: blood 4 weeks post-SBRT, at nephrectomy. Sample treatment: 15 Gy SBRT to primary tumor, nephrectomy 4 weeks later. This CDR3 is 15 amino acids long. V shed 1 base and J shed 7 bases, with 11 bases lying between them. Looked up from germline, CDR1 is SGHAT and CDR2 is FQDESV (reference sequence). The assay was immunoSEQ multiplex PCR, and TCRdb's table has in-frame clones only and misses some. The table has 150,000 to 200,000 clones, approximately 90% seen once. The chain links TRBV11-1 to TRBJ1-6, with D possibly being TRBD1 (5 bases). The clonotype originates from a woman in her forties or fifties with renal cell carcinoma. Sequencing was performed on blood, taken from a patient whose treatment included radiotherapy and nephrectomy. The DNA for the CDR3 is TGTGCCAGCAGCTTAGAGATGGGGCTCAATTCACCCCTCCACTTT. Translating gives CASSLEMGLNSPLHF.